This TCR beta chain was found in a study of shared clonotypes between healthy human individuals. Study-wide context: The study used three CD4 naive, three CD4 memory, two CD8 naive and one CD8 memory plate per donor.

Regarding this clone: This same CDR3 is encoded by further DNA sequences in the sample.

In the original workflow: Quality scores were absent from the junction-only immunoSEQ sequences, so filtering differed. TCRdb keeps only in-frame clones here, not all; method: immunoSEQ multiplex PCR. That table furnishes V, J and clone size, whereas the DNA furnished D and trimming. The sample lists about 1.5 million clones; 96% were seen once. This CDR3 comprises 14 residues. V lost 4 bases, J lost 2 bases, and 5 bases stayed unmatched. CDR1 and CDR2 from the germline V gene are SGHRS and YFSETQ. This receptor was identified in a young man in good health. The specimen sequenced was naive CD4+ T cells sorted from blood. Subset denoted: CD45RA+ positively selected. The V gene is TRBV5-1, the J gene TRBJ2-7; 8 bases are shared with TRBD1. The CDR3 region is CASSPRTGTYEQYF. CDR3 DNA sequence: TGCGCCAGCAGCCCTCGGACAGGGACCTACGAGCAGTACTTC.